This paragraph covers one TCR beta chain sequence. Repertoires were generated with immunoSEQ multiplex PCR, while TCRdb's copy carries only in-frame clones and drops some. The profile shows about 150,000 clones, over 90% of them singletons. The data derive from a study of control samples from healthy donors and cancer patients. V lost 8 bases and J 1 base, leaving 8 bases between the germline ends. This CDR3 has 13 residues. The origin of this receptor is a man over 45 in good health. Source material: blood. The genes are TRBV12-3 or TRBV12-4 and TRBJ2-2; D unclear. The CDR3 here is CASAERNTGELFF. CDR3 coding DNA: TGTGCCAGCGCAGAACGGAACACCGGGGAGCTGTTTTTT.